This T cell receptor beta chain was documented in a study of blood T cell repertoires in COVID-19. Assay used: immunoSEQ multiplex PCR; TCRdb lists only in-frame clones, some missing. The data show nearly 300,000 clones, approximately 90% seen once. The CDR3 consists of 18 residues. The V segment lost 3 bases and the J segment 5 bases; nucleotides outside the gene matches: 18. The germline gives CDR1 SEHNR, CDR2 FQNEAQ (reference sequence). The specimen sequenced was peripheral blood. The sequence was obtained from a woman aged 25-40 years who had recovered from COVID-19. The V gene is TRBV7-9, the J gene TRBJ1-2; 7 bases map to TRBD1. In DNA, the CDR3 is TGTGCCAGCAGCTTCTTGACAGGGCAAGTCACCGGGGCTTATGGCTACACCTTC. Residues: CASSFLTGQVTGAYGYTF.